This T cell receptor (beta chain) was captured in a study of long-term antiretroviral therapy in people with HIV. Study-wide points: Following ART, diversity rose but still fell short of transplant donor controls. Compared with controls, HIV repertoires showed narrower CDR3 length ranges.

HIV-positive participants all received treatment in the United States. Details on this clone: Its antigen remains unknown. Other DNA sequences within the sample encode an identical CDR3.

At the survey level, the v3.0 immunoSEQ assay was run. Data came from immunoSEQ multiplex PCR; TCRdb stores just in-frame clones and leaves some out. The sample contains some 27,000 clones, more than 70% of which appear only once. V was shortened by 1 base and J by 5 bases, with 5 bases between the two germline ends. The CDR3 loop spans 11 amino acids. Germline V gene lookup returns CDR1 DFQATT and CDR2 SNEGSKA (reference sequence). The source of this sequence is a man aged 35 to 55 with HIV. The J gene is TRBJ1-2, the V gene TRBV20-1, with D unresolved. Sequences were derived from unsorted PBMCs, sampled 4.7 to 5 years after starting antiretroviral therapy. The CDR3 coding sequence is TGCAGTGCTAGAGGCCTATATGGCTACACCTTC. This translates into CSARGLYGYTF.